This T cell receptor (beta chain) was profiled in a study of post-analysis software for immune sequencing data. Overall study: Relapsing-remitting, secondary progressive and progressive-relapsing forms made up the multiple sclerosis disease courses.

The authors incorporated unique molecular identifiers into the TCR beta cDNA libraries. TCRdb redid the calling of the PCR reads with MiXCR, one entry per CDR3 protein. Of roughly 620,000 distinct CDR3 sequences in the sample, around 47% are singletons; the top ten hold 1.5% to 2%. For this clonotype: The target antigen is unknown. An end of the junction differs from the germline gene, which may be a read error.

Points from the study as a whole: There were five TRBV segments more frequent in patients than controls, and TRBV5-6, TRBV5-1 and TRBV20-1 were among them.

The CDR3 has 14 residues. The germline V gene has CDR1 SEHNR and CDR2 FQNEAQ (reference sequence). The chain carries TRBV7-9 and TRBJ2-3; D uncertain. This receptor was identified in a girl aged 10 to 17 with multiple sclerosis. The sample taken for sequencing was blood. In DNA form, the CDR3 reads TGTGCCAGCAGCTTAGCCTTAGACCCGGATACGCAGGATTTT. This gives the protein CASSLALDPDTQDF.